This is a list of T cell receptor beta chains from one sample in a study of CD8+ T cells in alopecia areata. This table comes from immunoSEQ multiplex PCR, and its TCRdb copy is limited to in-frame clones, with some not included. This table has about 120,000 clones, around three fifths appearing once. The sequenced sample was CD8+ T cells sorted from blood, obtained at week 24, from a patient treated with tofacitinib. The receptors stem from a human donor with alopecia areata. Both conserved end residues are part of each CDR3. Each record gives: CDR3 protein, CDR3 DNA, V gene, J gene, clone size, D gene. The D gene is left open where the match is weak. The size field is filled for only some rows; it gives once, few, many or a size class.

CDR3: CAIKAGQGGRNNEQFF; DNA: TGTGCCATCAAGGCGGGGCAGGGGGGTCGGAACAATGAGCAGTTCTTC; V: TRBV10-3; J: TRBJ2-1; size: -; D: -
CDR3: CASSFGTSGGDTDTQYF; DNA: TGTGCCAGCAGCTTCGGGACTAGCGGGGGGGACACAGATACGCAGTATTTT; V: TRBV13; J: TRBJ2-3; size: -; D: TRBD2
CDR3: CASSFAPQGNTEAFF; DNA: TGTGCCAGCAGCTTCGCCCCACAGGGGAACACTGAAGCTTTCTTT; V: TRBV5-6; J: TRBJ1-1; size: -; D: -
CDR3: CASRGPEGTTQHF; DNA: TGTGCCAGCAGGGGGCCCGAGGGGACGACCCAGCATTTT; V: TRBV7-8; J: TRBJ1-5; size: -; D: -
CDR3: CAWSGAVSSYNEQFF; DNA: TGTGCCTGGAGTGGAGCGGTTAGCTCCTACAATGAGCAGTTCTTC; V: TRBV30; J: TRBJ2-1; size: few; D: -
CDR3: CASSLAVTHYEQYF; DNA: TGTGCCAGCAGCTTGGCGGTCACTCACTACGAGCAGTACTTC; V: TRBV5-6; J: TRBJ2-7; size: -; D: -
CDR3: CASSFGLAGLTGELFF; DNA: TGTGCCAGCAGCTTCGGACTAGCGGGCCTCACCGGGGAGCTGTTTTTT; V: TRBV14; J: TRBJ2-2; size: -; D: TRBD2
CDR3: CASSLTNLAEYRTDTQYF; DNA: TGCGCCAGCAGCTTGACAAATCTAGCAGAGTACCGCACAGATACGCAGTATTTT; V: TRBV5-1; J: TRBJ2-3; size: -; D: -
CDR3: CAIKGYTGELFF; DNA: TGTGCCATTAAGGGGTACACCGGGGAGCTGTTTTTT; V: TRBV10-3; J: TRBJ2-2; size: -; D: -
CDR3: CASRQSFAGTLGEQYF; DNA: TGCGCCAGCAGACAAAGCTTTGCAGGGACCCTTGGGGAGCAGTACTTC; V: TRBV4-3; J: TRBJ2-7; size: -; D: -
CDR3: CASTKDSYEQYF; DNA: TGTGCCAGCACAAAGGACAGTTACGAGCAGTACTTC; V: TRBV7-8; J: TRBJ2-7; size: -; D: -
CDR3: CALDPSSGNTIYF; DNA: TGTGCCTTAGACCCGTCCTCTGGAAACACCATATATTTT; V: TRBV30; J: TRBJ1-3; size: -; D: -
CDR3: CAISDGTVAGETQYF; DNA: TGTGCCATCAGTGACGGGACAGTAGCGGGAGAGACCCAGTACTTC; V: TRBV10-3; J: TRBJ2-5; size: -; D: -